These T cell receptor beta chains were read from a single sample in a study of post-analysis software for immune sequencing data. Each CDR3 protein gets one entry after TCRdb re-called the PCR reads with MiXCR. The sample has about 620,000 distinct CDR3 sequences; around 44% are singletons. Material: blood. These receptor sequences come from a girl aged 5 to 17 with multiple sclerosis. CDR3s include the opening cysteine and the closing phenylalanine or tryptophan. A D gene is named only where the DNA matches it firmly. Clone size appears in some rows only: once, few, many, or a class for an expanded clone.

clone size: .
D gene: .
J gene: TRBJ1-2
V gene: TRBV27
CDR3 DNA: TGTGCCAGCGGGTCTAACTATGGCTACACCTTC
CDR3 protein: CASGSNYGYTF

clone size: .
D gene: TRBD2
J gene: TRBJ2-7
V gene: TRBV7-2
CDR3 DNA: TGTGCCAGCAGCTTAGGACTAGCGACTTACGAGCAGTACTTC
CDR3 protein: CASSLGLATYEQYF

clone size: .
D gene: .
J gene: TRBJ1-5
V gene: TRBV7-9
CDR3 DNA: TGTGCCAGCAGCTTGGGGTTGTCCCGCAATCAGTCCCAGCATTTT
CDR3 protein: CASSLGLSRNQSQHF

clone size: .
D gene: .
J gene: TRBJ2-7
V gene: TRBV9
CDR3 DNA: TGTGCCAGCAGCGGTACCCGTAGCTACGAGCAGTACTTC
CDR3 protein: CASSGTRSYEQYF

clone size: .
D gene: TRBD1
J gene: TRBJ2-1
V gene: TRBV24-1
CDR3 DNA: TGTGCCACCAGTGATTACCCAATCGGACAGGGGGGCTACAATGAGCAGTTCTTC
CDR3 protein: CATSDYPIGQGGYNEQFF

clone size: .
D gene: TRBD1
J gene: TRBJ2-3
V gene: TRBV28
CDR3 DNA: TGTGCCAGCAGCCGCGACAGGGGGCAAATCACAGATACGCAGTATTTT
CDR3 protein: CASSRDRGQITDTQYF

clone size: .
D gene: TRBD1
J gene: TRBJ2-7
V gene: TRBV10-3
CDR3 DNA: TGTGCCGTAAGGACAGGGAGCTCCTACGAGCAGTACTTC
CDR3 protein: CAVRTGSSYEQYF

clone size: .
D gene: .
J gene: TRBJ2-7
V gene: TRBV29-1
CDR3 DNA: TGCAGCGTACAAATGGGCAGCCCGGTCGGTGAGCAGTACTTC
CDR3 protein: CSVQMGSPVGEQYF

clone size: .
D gene: TRBD2
J gene: TRBJ2-2
V gene: TRBV20-1
CDR3 DNA: TGCAGTGCTAGAGCGCTAGCGGGCCTGCAGGGCACCGGGGAGCTGTTTTTT
CDR3 protein: CSARALAGLQGTGELFF

clone size: .
D gene: .
J gene: TRBJ2-5
V gene: TRBV10-3
CDR3 DNA: TGTGCCATCAGCGTGGGAGGTGATAGAGAGACCCAGTACTTC
CDR3 protein: CAISVGGDRETQYF

clone size: .
D gene: TRBD2
J gene: TRBJ2-5
V gene: TRBV6-7
CDR3 DNA: TGTGCCAGCTCGGGACTAGCGGGGGGAAAGCAAGAGACCCAGTACTTC
CDR3 protein: CASSGLAGGKQETQYF

clone size: few
D gene: TRBD1
J gene: TRBJ2-1
V gene: TRBV29-1
CDR3 DNA: TGCAGCACGTCCGGGACAGGGGATGAGCAGTTCTTC
CDR3 protein: CSTSGTGDEQFF

clone size: few
D gene: .
J gene: TRBJ2-1
V gene: TRBV12-3/TRBV12-4
CDR3 DNA: TGTGCCAGCAGCCTTCCCTACAATGAGCAGTTCTTC
CDR3 protein: CASSLPYNEQFF

clone size: few
D gene: .
J gene: TRBJ2-5
V gene: TRBV7-2
CDR3 DNA: TGTGCCAGAGAATGCAGGCGGGGGCGGGAGACCCAGTACTTC
CDR3 protein: CARECRRGRETQYF

clone size: few
D gene: TRBD2
J gene: TRBJ2-1
V gene: TRBV7-9
CDR3 DNA: TGTGCCAGCAGCTTAGCGCCTAGCGGGGGAGGTAATGAGCAGTTCTTC
CDR3 protein: CASSLAPSGGGNEQFF

clone size: once
D gene: TRBD1
J gene: TRBJ1-1
V gene: TRBV12-3/TRBV12-4
CDR3 DNA: TGTGCCAGCAGCCTTTCCGGACAGGGACTCACTGAAGCTTTCTTT
CDR3 protein: CASSLSGQGLTEAFF

clone size: .
D gene: .
J gene: TRBJ2-1
V gene: TRBV7-9
CDR3 DNA: TGTGCCAGCAGCCCTCGGGGCGGGGCGACCTACAATGAGCGGTTCTTC
CDR3 protein: CASSPRGGATYNERFF

clone size: .
D gene: TRBD1
J gene: TRBJ1-4
V gene: TRBV7-8
CDR3 DNA: TGTGCCAGCAGCCGCGACAGGGCCGCAACTAATGAAAAACTGTTTTTT
CDR3 protein: CASSRDRAATNEKLFF

clone size: .
D gene: TRBD2
J gene: TRBJ2-4
V gene: TRBV12-3/TRBV12-4
CDR3 DNA: TGTGCCAGCAGTTTAGTCGGGACTAGCGGTCCTCTAGCCAAAAACATTCAGTACTTC
CDR3 protein: CASSLVGTSGPLAKNIQYF

clone size: .
D gene: .
J gene: TRBJ2-1
V gene: TRBV20-1
CDR3 DNA: TGCAGTGCTCCACGGGGTTCCCAAGAGACCCAGTTCTTC
CDR3 protein: CSAPRGSQETQFF

clone size: once
D gene: .
J gene: TRBJ2-3
V gene: TRBV20-1
CDR3 DNA: TGCAGTGCCCCGACGGGATCTAGCACAGATACGCAGTATTTT
CDR3 protein: CSAPTGSSTDTQYF

clone size: once
D gene: .
J gene: TRBJ2-7
V gene: TRBV6-6
CDR3 DNA: TGTGCCAGCAGTTACGTGGGGGCGGCCTCCTACGAGCAGTACTTC
CDR3 protein: CASSYVGAASYEQYF

clone size: few
D gene: .
J gene: TRBJ2-3
V gene: TRBV15
CDR3 DNA: TGTGCCACCGAAAACCCTAGCACAGATACGCAGTATTTT
CDR3 protein: CATENPSTDTQYF

clone size: .
D gene: TRBD2
J gene: TRBJ2-1
V gene: TRBV7-9
CDR3 DNA: TGTGCCAGCAGCCTCGGACTAGCGGAGTTCTTC
CDR3 protein: CASSLGLAEFF

clone size: .
D gene: TRBD1
J gene: TRBJ2-3
V gene: TRBV29-1
CDR3 DNA: TGCAGCGTTGACCCCCGACAGGGGGCTAGAGATACGCAGTATTTT
CDR3 protein: CSVDPRQGARDTQYF

clone size: .
D gene: TRBD2
J gene: TRBJ2-1
V gene: TRBV7-2
CDR3 DNA: TGTGCCAGCAGCTTATTATGGGCTAGCGGGAGAAGAGGGAATGAGCAGTTCTTC
CDR3 protein: CASSLLWASGRRGNEQFF

clone size: .
D gene: TRBD2
J gene: TRBJ2-7
V gene: TRBV7-9
CDR3 DNA: TGTGCCAGCAGCCCTTCCGGGACTAGCGGGATCACCGAGCAGTACTTC
CDR3 protein: CASSPSGTSGITEQYF

clone size: .
D gene: TRBD2
J gene: TRBJ2-7
V gene: TRBV6-1
CDR3 DNA: TGTGCCAGCAGTCCCCGACTAGCGGGGAACTACGAGCAGTACTTC
CDR3 protein: CASSPRLAGNYEQYF

clone size: once
D gene: .
J gene: TRBJ2-3
V gene: TRBV28
CDR3 DNA: TGTGCCTGCATGGACTACACAGATACGCAGTATTTT
CDR3 protein: CACMDYTDTQYF

clone size: few
D gene: .
J gene: TRBJ2-1
V gene: TRBV4-2
CDR3 DNA: TGTGCCAGCAGCCAAGAGGGCCTGGAAATGAGGGGTCTCCGGTCAGGCGAGCAGTTCTTC
CDR3 protein: CASSQEGLEMRGLRSGEQFF

clone size: .
D gene: TRBD2
J gene: TRBJ2-3
V gene: TRBV4-1
CDR3 DNA: TGCGCCAGCAGCCAACCGGGACTAGCATCAGATACGCAGTATTTT
CDR3 protein: CASSQPGLASDTQYF

clone size: .
D gene: .
J gene: TRBJ2-1
V gene: TRBV29-1
CDR3 DNA: TGCAGCGGGGACGACAGGGGAGGGTACAATGAGCAGTTCTTC
CDR3 protein: CSGDDRGGYNEQFF

clone size: .
D gene: .
J gene: TRBJ1-1
V gene: TRBV7-8
CDR3 DNA: TGTGCCAGCAGCTTAGGTCGGGGGGCGAACACTGAAGCTTTCTTT
CDR3 protein: CASSLGRGANTEAFF

clone size: .
D gene: .
J gene: TRBJ2-1
V gene: TRBV5-1
CDR3 DNA: TGCGCCAGCAGCCCGGAGGTGCAGTACAATGAGCAGTTCTTC
CDR3 protein: CASSPEVQYNEQFF

clone size: .
D gene: TRBD1
J gene: TRBJ2-5
V gene: TRBV7-8
CDR3 DNA: TGTGCCAGCAGCCCGAGACAGGGGGGTGCAGGAGAGACCCAGTACTTC
CDR3 protein: CASSPRQGGAGETQYF

clone size: once
D gene: .
J gene: TRBJ1-1
V gene: TRBV5-1
CDR3 DNA: TGCGCCAGCAGCACCGCAACGGGGGGCAGGACTGAAGCTTTCTTT
CDR3 protein: CASSTATGGRTEAFF

clone size: .
D gene: TRBD2
J gene: TRBJ2-3
V gene: TRBV20-1
CDR3 DNA: TGCAGTGCCGCAGAGGGACTAGCGAGGAGCACAGATACGCAGTATTTT
CDR3 protein: CSAAEGLARSTDTQYF

clone size: .
D gene: .
J gene: TRBJ1-5
V gene: TRBV12-3/TRBV12-4
CDR3 DNA: TGTGCCAGCAGTTTATTAGGGGCAAGTGGGCAGCCCCAGCATTTT
CDR3 protein: CASSLLGASGQPQHF

clone size: .
D gene: TRBD2
J gene: TRBJ2-7
V gene: TRBV27
CDR3 DNA: TGTGCCAGCAGTTTAGCGGGACTAGCCTACGAGCAGTACTTC
CDR3 protein: CASSLAGLAYEQYF

clone size: .
D gene: .
J gene: TRBJ1-1
V gene: TRBV12-3/TRBV12-4
CDR3 DNA: TGTGCCAGCAGTTTCTCGACTCTCTACACTGAAGCTTTCTTT
CDR3 protein: CASSFSTLYTEAFF

clone size: .
D gene: .
J gene: TRBJ2-6
V gene: TRBV27
CDR3 DNA: TGTGCCAGCAGTCCCCCCACTACCTCTGGGGCCAACGTCCTGACTTTC
CDR3 protein: CASSPPTTSGANVLTF

clone size: .
D gene: TRBD1
J gene: TRBJ1-5
V gene: TRBV4-2
CDR3 DNA: TGTGCCAGCAGCCAAGATATCACGGGACAGGGGAATAGCAATCAGCCCCAGCATTTT
CDR3 protein: CASSQDITGQGNSNQPQHF

clone size: few
D gene: TRBD2
J gene: TRBJ2-3
V gene: TRBV27
CDR3 DNA: TGTGCCAGCAGTTTATCGCGAGCGGGAGGCCGAACCTCCACAGATACGCAGTATTTT
CDR3 protein: CASSLSRAGGRTSTDTQYF

clone size: few
D gene: .
J gene: TRBJ1-2
V gene: TRBV3-1
CDR3 DNA: TGTGCCAGCAGCCAGGCAGGGGATCTAGGCTATGGCTACACCTTC
CDR3 protein: CASSQAGDLGYGYTF

clone size: .
D gene: TRBD2
J gene: TRBJ2-3
V gene: TRBV6-5
CDR3 DNA: TGTGCCAGGATCCGGACTAGCGGGATCACAGATACGCAGTATTTT
CDR3 protein: CARIRTSGITDTQYF

clone size: few
D gene: TRBD2
J gene: TRBJ2-7
V gene: TRBV3-1
CDR3 DNA: TGTGCCAGCAAAAATTTGAGCGGGAGTTACGAGCAGTACTTC
CDR3 protein: CASKNLSGSYEQYF

clone size: .
D gene: .
J gene: TRBJ2-7
V gene: TRBV7-7
CDR3 DNA: TGTGCCAGCAGCTCTGACAGACAAGAGACCCGGTACTTC
CDR3 protein: CASSSDRQETRYF

clone size: .
D gene: .
J gene: TRBJ2-5
V gene: TRBV7-2
CDR3 DNA: TGTGCCAGCAGCCTCCCCGACAGGCAAGAGACCCAGTACTTC
CDR3 protein: CASSLPDRQETQYF

clone size: .
D gene: .
J gene: TRBJ2-7
V gene: TRBV3-1
CDR3 DNA: TGTGCCAGCAGCCATTTGGGCGGATACGAGCAGTACTTC
CDR3 protein: CASSHLGGYEQYF

clone size: few
D gene: TRBD2
J gene: TRBJ2-7
V gene: TRBV5-1
CDR3 DNA: TGCGCCAGCAGCTGGGGGGGTCCCGCTTCGACCTACGAGCAGTACTTC
CDR3 protein: CASSWGGPASTYEQYF

clone size: .
D gene: .
J gene: TRBJ1-5
V gene: TRBV6-5
CDR3 DNA: TGTGCCAGCAGTCCCCGGCGGGGAATGAATCAGCCCCAGCATTTT
CDR3 protein: CASSPRRGMNQPQHF